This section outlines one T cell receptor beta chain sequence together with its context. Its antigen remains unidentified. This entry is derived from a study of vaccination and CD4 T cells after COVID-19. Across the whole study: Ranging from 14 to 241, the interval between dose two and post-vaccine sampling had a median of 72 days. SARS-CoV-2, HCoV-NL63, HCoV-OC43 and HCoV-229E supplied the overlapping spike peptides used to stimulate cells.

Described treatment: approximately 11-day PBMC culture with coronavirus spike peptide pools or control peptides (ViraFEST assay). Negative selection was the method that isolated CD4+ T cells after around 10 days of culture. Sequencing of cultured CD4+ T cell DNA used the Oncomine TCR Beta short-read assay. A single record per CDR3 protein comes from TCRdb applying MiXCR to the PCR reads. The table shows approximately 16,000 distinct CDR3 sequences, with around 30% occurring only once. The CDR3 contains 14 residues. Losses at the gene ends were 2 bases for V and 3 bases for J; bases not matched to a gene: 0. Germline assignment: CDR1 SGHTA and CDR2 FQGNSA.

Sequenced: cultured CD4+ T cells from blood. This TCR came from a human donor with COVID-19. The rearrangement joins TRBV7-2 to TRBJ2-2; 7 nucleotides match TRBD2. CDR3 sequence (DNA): TGTGCCAGCAGCTTACGGGGGGACACCGGGGAGCTGTTTTTT. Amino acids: CASSLRGDTGELFF.